This entry concerns a single TCR beta chain. Its antigen is undetermined. The data stem from a study of identical twins. Findings of the study overall: Cross-sectional statistics, not tracking of the same donors, supported the conclusions.

Each CDR3 protein is one row after TCRdb ran MiXCR on the 5' RACE reads. The sample carries just under 550,000 distinct CDR3 sequences, 13% to 15% recorded once. This sample was shared with a second study, whose subject was yellow fever vaccine responses in identical twins.

Sequenced: CD4+ T cells sorted from blood. This clonotype was obtained from a woman between 18 and 30 years old in good health.

CDR3 nucleotide sequence: TGTGCCAGCAGTCCCGACCCCGGCTGGGGTCAGCCCCAGCATTTT. It specifies CASSPDPGWGQPQHF. This chain connects TRBV28 to TRBJ1-5; D is unclear. Looked up from germline, CDR1 is MDHEN and CDR2 is SYDVKM. This CDR3 spans 15 amino acids. Deletions cut 5 bases from V and 6 bases from J, with 17 bases between.